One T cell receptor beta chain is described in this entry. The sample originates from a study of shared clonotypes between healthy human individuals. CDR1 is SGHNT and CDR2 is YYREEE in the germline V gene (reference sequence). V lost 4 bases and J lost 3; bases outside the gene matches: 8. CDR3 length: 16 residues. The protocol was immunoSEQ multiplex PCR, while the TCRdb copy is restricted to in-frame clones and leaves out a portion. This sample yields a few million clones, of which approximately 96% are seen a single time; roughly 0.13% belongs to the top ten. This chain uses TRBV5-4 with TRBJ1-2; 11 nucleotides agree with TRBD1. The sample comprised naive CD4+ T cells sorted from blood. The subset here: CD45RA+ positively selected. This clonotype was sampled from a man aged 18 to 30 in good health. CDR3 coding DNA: TGTGCCAGCAGCGGAACCTGGGACAGGGGGGACTATGGCTACACCTTC. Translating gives CASSGTWDRGDYGYTF.